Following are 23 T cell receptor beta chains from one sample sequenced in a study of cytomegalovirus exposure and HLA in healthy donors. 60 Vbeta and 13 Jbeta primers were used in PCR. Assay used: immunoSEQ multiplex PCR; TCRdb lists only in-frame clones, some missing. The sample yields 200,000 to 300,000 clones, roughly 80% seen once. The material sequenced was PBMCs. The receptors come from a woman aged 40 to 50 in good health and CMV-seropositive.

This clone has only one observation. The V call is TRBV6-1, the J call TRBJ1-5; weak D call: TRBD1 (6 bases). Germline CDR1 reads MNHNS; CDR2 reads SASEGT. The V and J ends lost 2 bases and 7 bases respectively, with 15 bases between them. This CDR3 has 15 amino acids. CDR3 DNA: TGTGCCAGCAGTGAAAGGGACACTCTTATGCAGCCCCAGCATTTT. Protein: CASSERDTLMQPQHF.

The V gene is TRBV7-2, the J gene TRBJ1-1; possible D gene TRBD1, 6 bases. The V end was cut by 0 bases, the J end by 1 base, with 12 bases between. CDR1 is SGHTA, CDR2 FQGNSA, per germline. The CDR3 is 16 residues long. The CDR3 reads CASSLANTGKNTEAFF. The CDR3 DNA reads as TGTGCCAGCAGCTTAGCGAATACAGGGAAGAACACTGAAGCTTTCTTT. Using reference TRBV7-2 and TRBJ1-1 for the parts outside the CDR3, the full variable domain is GAGVSQSPSNKVTEKGKDVELRCDPISGHTALYWYRQSLGQGLEFLIYFQGNSAPDKSGLPSDRFSAERTGGSVSTLTIQRTQQEDSAVYLCASSLANTGKNTEAFFGQGTRLTVV.

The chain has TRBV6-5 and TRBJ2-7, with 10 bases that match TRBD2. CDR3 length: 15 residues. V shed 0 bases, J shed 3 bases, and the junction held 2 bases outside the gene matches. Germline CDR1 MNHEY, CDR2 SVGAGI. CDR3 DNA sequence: TGTGCCAGCAGTTACTCGGCTAGCGGGGGCTACGAGCAGTACTTC. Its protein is CASSYSASGGYEQYF.

CDR3 DNA sequence: TGTGCCACCAGCATACAGACAGGGGTGGAGACCCAGTACTTC. Protein: CATSIQTGVETQYF. The gene calls are TRBV15 and TRBJ2-5; TRBD1 matches at 8 bases. Unmatched junction bases numbered 6, after V lost 4 bases and J lost 5 bases. The CDR3 loop spans 14 amino acids. Germline values: CDR1 LNHNV, CDR2 YYDKDF (reference sequence).

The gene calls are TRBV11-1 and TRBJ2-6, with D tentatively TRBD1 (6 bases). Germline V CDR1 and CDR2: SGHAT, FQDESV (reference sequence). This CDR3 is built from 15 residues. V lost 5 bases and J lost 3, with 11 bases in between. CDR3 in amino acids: CASSRNRVGANVLTF. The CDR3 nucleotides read TGTGCCAGCAGCCGTAACAGGGTTGGGGCCAACGTCCTGACTTTC.

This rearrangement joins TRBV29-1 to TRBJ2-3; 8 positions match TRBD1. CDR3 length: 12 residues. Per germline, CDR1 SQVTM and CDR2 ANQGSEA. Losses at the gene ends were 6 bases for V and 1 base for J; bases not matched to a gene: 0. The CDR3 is CSVDRGTDTQYF. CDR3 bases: TGCAGCGTGGACAGGGGCACAGATACGCAGTATTTT.

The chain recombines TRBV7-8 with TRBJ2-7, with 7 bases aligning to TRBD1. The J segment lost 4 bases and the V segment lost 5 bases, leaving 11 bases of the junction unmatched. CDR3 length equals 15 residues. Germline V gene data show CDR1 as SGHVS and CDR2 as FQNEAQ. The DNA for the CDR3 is TGTGCCAGCAGCCAACGTACGACAGGGTCGTACGAGCAGTACTTC. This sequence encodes CASSQRTTGSYEQYF.

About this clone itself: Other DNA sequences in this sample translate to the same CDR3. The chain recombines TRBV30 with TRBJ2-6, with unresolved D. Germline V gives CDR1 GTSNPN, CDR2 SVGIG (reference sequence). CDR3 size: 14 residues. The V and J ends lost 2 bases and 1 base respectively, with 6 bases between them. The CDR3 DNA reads TGTGCCTGGAGTACAGATTCTGGGGCCAACGTCCTGACTTTC. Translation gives CAWSTDSGANVLTF.

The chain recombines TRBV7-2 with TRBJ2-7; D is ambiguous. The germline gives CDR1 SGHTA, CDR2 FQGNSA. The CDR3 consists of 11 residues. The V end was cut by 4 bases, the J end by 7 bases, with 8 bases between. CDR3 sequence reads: CASSSLREQYF. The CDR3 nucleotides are TGTGCCAGCAGCTCTCTTCGGGAGCAGTACTTC. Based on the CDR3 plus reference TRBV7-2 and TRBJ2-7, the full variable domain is GAGVSQSPSNKVTEKGKDVELRCDPISGHTALYWYRQSLGQGLEFLIYFQGNSAPDKSGLPSDRFSAERTGGSVSTLTIQRTQQEDSAVYLCASSSLREQYFGPGTRLTVT.

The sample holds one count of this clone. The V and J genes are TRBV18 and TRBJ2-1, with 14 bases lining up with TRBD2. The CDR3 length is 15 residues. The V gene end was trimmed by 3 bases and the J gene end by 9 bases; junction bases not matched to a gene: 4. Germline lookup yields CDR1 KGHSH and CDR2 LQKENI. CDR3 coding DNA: TGTGCCAGCTCACCCACCGGGACTAGCGGGGGTGAGCAGTTCTTC. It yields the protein CASSPTGTSGGEQFF.

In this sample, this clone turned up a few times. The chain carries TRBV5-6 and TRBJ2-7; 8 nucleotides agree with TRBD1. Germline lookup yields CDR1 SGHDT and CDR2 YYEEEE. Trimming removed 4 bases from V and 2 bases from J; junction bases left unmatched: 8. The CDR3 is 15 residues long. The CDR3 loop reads CASSAQGAAPYEQYF. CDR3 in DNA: TGTGCCAGCAGCGCGCAGGGGGCGGCACCCTACGAGCAGTACTTC. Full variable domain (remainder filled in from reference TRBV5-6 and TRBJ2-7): DAGVTQSPTHLIKTRGQQVTLRCSPKSGHDTVSWYQQALGQGPQFIFQYYEEEERQRGNFPDRFSGHQFPNYSSELNVNALLLGDSALYLCASSAQGAAPYEQYFGPGTRLTVT.

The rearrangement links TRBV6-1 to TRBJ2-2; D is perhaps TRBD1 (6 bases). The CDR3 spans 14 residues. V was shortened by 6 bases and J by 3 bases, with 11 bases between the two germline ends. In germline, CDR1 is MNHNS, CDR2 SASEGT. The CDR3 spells CASSWGPDTGELFF. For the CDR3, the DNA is TGTGCCAGCAGCTGGGGGCCCGACACCGGGGAGCTGTTTTTT.

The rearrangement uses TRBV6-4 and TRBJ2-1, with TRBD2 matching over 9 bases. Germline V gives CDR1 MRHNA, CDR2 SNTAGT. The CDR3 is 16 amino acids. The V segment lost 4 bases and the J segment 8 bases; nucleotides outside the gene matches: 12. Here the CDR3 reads CASSVAAGGPIHEQFF. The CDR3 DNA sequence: TGTGCCAGCAGTGTGGCTGCGGGAGGGCCAATCCATGAGCAGTTCTTC.

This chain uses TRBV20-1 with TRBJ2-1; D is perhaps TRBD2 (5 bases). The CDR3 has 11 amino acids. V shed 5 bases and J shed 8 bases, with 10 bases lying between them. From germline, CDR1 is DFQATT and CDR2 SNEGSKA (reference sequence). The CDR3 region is CSAWRVDEQFF. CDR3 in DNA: TGCAGTGCTTGGCGGGTCGATGAGCAGTTCTTC.

CDR3 DNA: TGTGCCAGCACCCCCCTAGCGGGGGGGAGCACCGGGGAGCTGTTTTTT. Amino acids: CASTPLAGGSTGELFF. The rearrangement links TRBV2 to TRBJ2-2, with 12 bases that match TRBD2. The CDR3 is made up of 16 amino acids. Looked up from germline, CDR1 is SNHLY and CDR2 is FYNNEI. Losses at the gene ends were 7 bases for V and 4 bases for J; bases not matched to a gene: 7.

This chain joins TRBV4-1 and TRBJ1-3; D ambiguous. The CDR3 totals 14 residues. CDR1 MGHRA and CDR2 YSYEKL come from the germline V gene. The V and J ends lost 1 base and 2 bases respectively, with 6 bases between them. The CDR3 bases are TGCGCCAGCAGCCAAGGACAACCTGGAAACACCATATATTTT. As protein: CASSQGQPGNTIYF.

The CDR3 is CARGANGGTEAFF. DNA for the CDR3: TGTGCCCGGGGTGCAAACGGGGGAACTGAAGCTTTCTTT. This rearrangement joins TRBV30 to TRBJ1-1, with D perhaps matching TRBD1 (5 bases). Germline V gives CDR1 GTSNPN, CDR2 SVGIG (reference sequence). The V end lost 8 bases, the J end lost 5 bases, and 18 bases lay between the germline ends. The CDR3 totals 13 residues.

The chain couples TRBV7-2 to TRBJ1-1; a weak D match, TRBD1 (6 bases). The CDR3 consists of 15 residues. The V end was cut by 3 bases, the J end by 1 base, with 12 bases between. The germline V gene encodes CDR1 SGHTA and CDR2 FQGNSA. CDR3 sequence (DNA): TGTGCCAGCAGCTTGGGGGGGGCGAAGAACACTGAAGCTTTCTTT. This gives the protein CASSLGGAKNTEAFF.

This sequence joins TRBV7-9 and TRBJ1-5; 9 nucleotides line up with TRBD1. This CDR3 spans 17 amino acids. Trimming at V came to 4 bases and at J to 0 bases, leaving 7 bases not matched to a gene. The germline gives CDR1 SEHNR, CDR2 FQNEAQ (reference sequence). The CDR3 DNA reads TGTGCCAGCAGCTCGGGACAGGGCCTTAATAGCAATCAGCCCCAGCATTTT. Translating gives CASSSGQGLNSNQPQHF.

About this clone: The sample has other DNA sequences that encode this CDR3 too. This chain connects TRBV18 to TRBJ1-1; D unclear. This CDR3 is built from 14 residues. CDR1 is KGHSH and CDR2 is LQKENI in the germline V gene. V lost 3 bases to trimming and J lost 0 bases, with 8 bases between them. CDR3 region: CASSPAGMNTEAFF. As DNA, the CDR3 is TGTGCCAGCTCACCGGCGGGGATGAACACTGAAGCTTTCTTT.

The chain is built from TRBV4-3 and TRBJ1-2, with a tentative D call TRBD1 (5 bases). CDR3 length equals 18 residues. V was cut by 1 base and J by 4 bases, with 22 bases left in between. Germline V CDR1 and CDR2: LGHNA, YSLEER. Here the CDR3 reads CASSQGPAGPLKGYGYTF. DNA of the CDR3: TGCGCCAGCAGCCAAGGCCCCGCAGGGCCCCTTAAAGGCTATGGCTACACCTTC.

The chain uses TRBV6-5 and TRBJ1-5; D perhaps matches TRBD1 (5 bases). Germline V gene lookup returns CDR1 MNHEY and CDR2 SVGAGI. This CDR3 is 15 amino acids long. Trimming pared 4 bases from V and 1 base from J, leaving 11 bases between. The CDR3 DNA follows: TGTGCCAGCAGTTCCCAGGGAGGGAGCAATCAGCCCCAGCATTTT. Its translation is CASSSQGGSNQPQHF.

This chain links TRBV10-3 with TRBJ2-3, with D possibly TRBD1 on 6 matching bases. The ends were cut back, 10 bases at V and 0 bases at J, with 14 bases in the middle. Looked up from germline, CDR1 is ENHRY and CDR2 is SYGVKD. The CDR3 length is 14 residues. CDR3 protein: CATGSGVSTDTQYF. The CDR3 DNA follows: TGTGCCACCGGGTCAGGGGTGAGCACAGATACGCAGTATTTT.